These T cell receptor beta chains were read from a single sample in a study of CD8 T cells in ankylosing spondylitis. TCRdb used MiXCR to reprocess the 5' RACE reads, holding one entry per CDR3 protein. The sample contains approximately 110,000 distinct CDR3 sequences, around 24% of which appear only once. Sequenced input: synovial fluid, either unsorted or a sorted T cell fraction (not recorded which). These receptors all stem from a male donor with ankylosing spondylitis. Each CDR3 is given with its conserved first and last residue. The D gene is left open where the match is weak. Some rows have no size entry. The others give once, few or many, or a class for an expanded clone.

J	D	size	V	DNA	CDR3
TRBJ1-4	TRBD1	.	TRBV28	TGTGCCTGCAGGGGGCCAAGTGTTGAAAAACTGTTTTTT	CACRGPSVEKLFF
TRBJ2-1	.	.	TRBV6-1	TGTGCCAGCGGCCGGTCTCTAGCGCCTATTAAAAGCTCCTACAATGAGCAGTTCTTC	CASGRSLAPIKSSYNEQFF
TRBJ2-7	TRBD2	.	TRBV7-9	TGTGCCAGCAGCTTCCGCCCGGGACTAGCGGGGGCCTACGAGCAGTACTTC	CASSFRPGLAGAYEQYF
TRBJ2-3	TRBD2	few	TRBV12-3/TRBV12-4	TGTGCCAGCAGCCGAGGAGCGGGAGGTGAGGCAGATACGCAGTATTTT	CASSRGAGGEADTQYF
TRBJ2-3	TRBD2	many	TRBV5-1	TGCGCCAGCAGCCCATCAGGACTAGCATCGGGGACAGATACGCAGTATTTT	CASSPSGLASGTDTQYF
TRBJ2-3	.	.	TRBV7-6	TGTGCCAGCAGCTTGACAGACTCACGGCAAGATACGCAGTATTTT	CASSLTDSRQDTQYF
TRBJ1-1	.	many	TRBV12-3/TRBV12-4	TGTGCCAGCAGATTAGACAGGTCGAACACTGAAGCTTTCTTT	CASRLDRSNTEAFF
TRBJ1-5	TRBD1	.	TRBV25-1	TGTGCCAGCAGTGGGTTCGAGACAGGGGGCGCAGAGCCCCAGCATTTT	CASSGFETGGAEPQHF
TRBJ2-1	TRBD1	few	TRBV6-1	TGTGCCAGCAGTGAAGGGAGGACAGGGGAGTTCTTC	CASSEGRTGEFF
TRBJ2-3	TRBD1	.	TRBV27	TGTGCCAGCAGTTTAAGACAGGGGGCCACAGATACGCAGTATTTT	CASSLRQGATDTQYF
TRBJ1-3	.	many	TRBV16	TGTGCCAGCACCCCCCTGCCGCAGGGCGTTTCTGGAAACACCATATATTTT	CASTPLPQGVSGNTIYF
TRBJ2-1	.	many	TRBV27	TGTGCCAGCAGACCTTACCGGGACATCAAACGAGAACACAATGAGCAGTTCTTC	CASRPYRDIKREHNEQFF
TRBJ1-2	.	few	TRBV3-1	TGTGCCAGCAGCCAGAGGGGGGGTGGTGGCTACACCTTC	CASSQRGGGGYTF
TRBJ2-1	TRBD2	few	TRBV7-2	TGTGCCAGCAGCTTCACTGCTAGCGGGTCCTACAATGAGCAGTTCTTC	CASSFTASGSYNEQFF
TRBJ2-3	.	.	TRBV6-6	TGTGCCAGCAGTTATGGCCCCACAGATACGCAGTATTTT	CASSYGPTDTQYF
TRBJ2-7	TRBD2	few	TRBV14	TGTGCCAGCAGCCAAGGACTAGCGGGAGTACGCTACGAGCAGTACTTC	CASSQGLAGVRYEQYF
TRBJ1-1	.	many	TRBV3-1	TGTGCCAGCAGCCAAGACTCAGGAGGAGCTAGGACTGAAGCTTTCTTT	CASSQDSGGARTEAFF
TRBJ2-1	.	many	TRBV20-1	TGCAGTGCTAACCCCGTCCTCTCCTACAATGAGCAGTTCTTC	CSANPVLSYNEQFF
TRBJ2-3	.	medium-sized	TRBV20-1	TGCAGTGCTAGGGGTGGGGGACTTCGTGGGACAGATACGCAGTATTTT	CSARGGGLRGTDTQYF
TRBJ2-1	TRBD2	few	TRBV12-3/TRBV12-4	TGTGCCAGCAGTTTAGCCGAGCGGGAGGACAATGAGCAGTTCTTC	CASSLAEREDNEQFF
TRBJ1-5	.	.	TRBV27	TGTGCCAGCAGTTATTCATCGGGGGCGGTCGGCAATCAGCCCCAGCATTTT	CASSYSSGAVGNQPQHF
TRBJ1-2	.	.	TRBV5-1	TGCGCCAGCAGCTTGGCCGGGGACGGGATACGCGGCTACACCTTC	CASSLAGDGIRGYTF
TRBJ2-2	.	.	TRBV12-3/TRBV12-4	TGTGCCAGCAGTTTTTCAGGGGTCACCGGGGAGCTGTTTTTT	CASSFSGVTGELFF
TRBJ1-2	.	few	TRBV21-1	TGTGCCAGCAGCAAAGAGGAAGTCCCTTATGGCTACACCTTC	CASSKEEVPYGYTF
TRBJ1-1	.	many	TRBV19	TGTGCCAGTAGTTCGGTGGGCTTCGGTGGCACTGAAGCTTTCTTT	CASSSVGFGGTEAFF
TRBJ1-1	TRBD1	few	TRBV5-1	TGCGCCAGCACCGGACAGGGAAACATGAACACTGAAGCTTTCTTT	CASTGQGNMNTEAFF
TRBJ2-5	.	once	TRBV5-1	TGCGCCAGCAGCCAGACTAGAAGTATACAGGGGACGGGAGAGACCCAGTACTTC	CASSQTRSIQGTGETQYF
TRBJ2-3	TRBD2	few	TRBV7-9	TGTGCCAGCAGCCAACGGATAGCGGGTTCCGCAGATACGCAGTATTTT	CASSQRIAGSADTQYF
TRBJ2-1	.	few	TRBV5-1	TGCGCCAGCAGCTTGGCCCTTACCAGCGTTGAGCAGTTCTTC	CASSLALTSVEQFF
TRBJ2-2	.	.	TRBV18	TGTGCCAGCTCTGGCCGGACACGTAACACCGGGGAGCTGTTTTTT	CASSGRTRNTGELFF
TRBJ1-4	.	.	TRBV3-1	TGTGCCAGCAGCCTCGGAGAAAATGAAAAACTGTTTTTT	CASSLGENEKLFF
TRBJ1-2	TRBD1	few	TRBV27	TGTGCCAGCAGAGAAGGGGGCCGTTATGGCTACACCTTC	CASREGGRYGYTF
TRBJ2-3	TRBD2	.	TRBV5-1	TGCGCCAGCAGCTTGAGACCGGGGGGACTTGGGACAGATACGCAGTATTTT	CASSLRPGGLGTDTQYF
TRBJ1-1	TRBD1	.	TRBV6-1	TGTGCCAGCAGTGACCGGGACAGAGCTAGACTTGAAGCTTTCTTT	CASSDRDRARLEAFF
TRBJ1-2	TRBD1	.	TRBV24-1	TGTGCCACCAGTGATCCGAACAGGGGTGGCTACACCTTC	CATSDPNRGGYTF
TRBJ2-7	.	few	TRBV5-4	TGTGCCAGCAGCTTGGAGGATAGAGGCCACGAGCAGTACTTC	CASSLEDRGHEQYF
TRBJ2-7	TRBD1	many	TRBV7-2	TGTGCCAGCAGTTCGACTACAGGGGGCTACGAGCAGTACTTC	CASSSTTGGYEQYF
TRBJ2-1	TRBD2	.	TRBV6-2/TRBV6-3	TGTGCCAGCAGTTACACAGGACTAGCGGCGGGGGATGAGCAGTTCTTC	CASSYTGLAAGDEQFF
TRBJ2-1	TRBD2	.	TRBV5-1	TGCGCCAGCAGCCTGACTAGCGGGAGATTCGGTGAGCAGTTCTTC	CASSLTSGRFGEQFF
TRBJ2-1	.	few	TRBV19	TGTGCCAGTAGTATAGATCTCGGGGCTAATAGGCAGTTCTTC	CASSIDLGANRQFF
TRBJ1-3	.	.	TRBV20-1	TGCAGTGCTCTAAAGTACAGGGAACCTGGAAACACCATATATTTT	CSALKYREPGNTIYF
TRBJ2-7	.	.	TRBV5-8	TGTGCCAGCAGCTTGGGGGAGAATTACGAGCAGTACTTC	CASSLGENYEQYF
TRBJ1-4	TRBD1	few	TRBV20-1	TGCAGTGCTAGAGACCGGGACAGGTGGGGGACTAATGAAAAACTGTTTTTT	CSARDRDRWGTNEKLFF
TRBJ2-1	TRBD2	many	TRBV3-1	TGTGCCAGCAGCCAAGAGGGACTAGCGGGAGGAGACTACAATGAGCAGTTCTTC	CASSQEGLAGGDYNEQFF
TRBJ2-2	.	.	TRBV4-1	TGCGCCAGCAGCAAAGAGTCGAGAGGGACCGGGGAGCTGTTTTTT	CASSKESRGTGELFF
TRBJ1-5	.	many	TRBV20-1	TGCAGTGCTGGCGGACAGCGCGGGCAGCCCCAGCATTTT	CSAGGQRGQPQHF
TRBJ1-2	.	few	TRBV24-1	TGTGCCACCAGTGACGCCGTAACACCAAGCTATGGCTACACCTTC	CATSDAVTPSYGYTF
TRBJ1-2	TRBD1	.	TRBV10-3	TGTGCCATCAGTGGACAGGGGGCCTACTATGGCTACACCTTC	CAISGQGAYYGYTF
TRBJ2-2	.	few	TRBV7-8	TGTGCCAGCAGCGGAAATTGGAACACCGGGGAGCTGTTTTTT	CASSGNWNTGELFF
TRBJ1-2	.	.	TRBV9	TGTGCCAGCAGCACTTACACCACCGGCTACACCTTC	CASSTYTTGYTF
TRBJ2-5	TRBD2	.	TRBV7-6	TGTGCCAGCAGCTCCCGGACTAGCGGGCTAGGAGGGGAGACCCAGTACTTC	CASSSRTSGLGGETQYF
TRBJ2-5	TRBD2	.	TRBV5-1	TGCGCCAGCAGCTTGGAACCTAGCGGGATGGAGACCCAGTACTTC	CASSLEPSGMETQYF